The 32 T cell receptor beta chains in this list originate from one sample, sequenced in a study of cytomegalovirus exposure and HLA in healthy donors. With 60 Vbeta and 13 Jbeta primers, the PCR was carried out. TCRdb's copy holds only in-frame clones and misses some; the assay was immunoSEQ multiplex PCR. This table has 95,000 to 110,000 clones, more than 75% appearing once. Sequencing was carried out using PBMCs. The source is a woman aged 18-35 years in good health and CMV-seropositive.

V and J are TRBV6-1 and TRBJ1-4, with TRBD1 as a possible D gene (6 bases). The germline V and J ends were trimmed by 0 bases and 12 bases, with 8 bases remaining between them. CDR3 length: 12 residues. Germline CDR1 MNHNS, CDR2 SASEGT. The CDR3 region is CASSEAGGQLFF. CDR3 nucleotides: TGTGCCAGCAGTGAAGCCGGGGGGCAACTGTTTTTT.

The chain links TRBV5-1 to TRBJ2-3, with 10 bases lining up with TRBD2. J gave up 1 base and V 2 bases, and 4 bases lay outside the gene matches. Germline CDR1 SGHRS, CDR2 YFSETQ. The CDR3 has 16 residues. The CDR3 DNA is TGCGCCAGCAGCTTTTCCGGGACTAGCGGCACAGATACGCAGTATTTT. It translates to CASSFSGTSGTDTQYF.

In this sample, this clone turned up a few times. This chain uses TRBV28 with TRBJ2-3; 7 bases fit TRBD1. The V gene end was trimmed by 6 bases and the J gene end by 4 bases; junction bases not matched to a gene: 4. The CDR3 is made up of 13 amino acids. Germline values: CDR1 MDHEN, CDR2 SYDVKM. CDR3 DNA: TGTGCCAGCAGGCGAGGGGGCCCAGATACGCAGTATTTT. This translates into CASRRGGPDTQYF.

CDR3 residues: CASSIIDGDNEQFF. In DNA, the CDR3 is TGTGCCAGTAGTATCATTGATGGAGACAATGAGCAGTTCTTC. This chain uses TRBV19 with TRBJ2-1; D gene uncertain. CDR3 length: 14 amino acids. CDR1 and CDR2 (germline): LNHDA, SQIVND (reference sequence). V lost 3 bases and J 5 bases, leaving 11 bases between the germline ends.

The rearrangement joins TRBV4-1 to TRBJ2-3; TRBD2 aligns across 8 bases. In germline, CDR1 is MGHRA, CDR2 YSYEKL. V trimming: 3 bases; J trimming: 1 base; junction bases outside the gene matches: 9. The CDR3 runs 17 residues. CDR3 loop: CASSHPREGHGTDTQYF. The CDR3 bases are TGCGCCAGCAGCCATCCCCGGGAGGGCCACGGCACAGATACGCAGTATTTT.

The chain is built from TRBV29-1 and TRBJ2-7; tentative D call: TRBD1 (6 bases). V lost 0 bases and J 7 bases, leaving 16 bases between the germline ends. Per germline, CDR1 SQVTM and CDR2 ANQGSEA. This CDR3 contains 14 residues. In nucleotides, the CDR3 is TGCAGCGTTGAAGATCCCAGGGGCACGAGGGAGCAGTACTTC. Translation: CSVEDPRGTREQYF.

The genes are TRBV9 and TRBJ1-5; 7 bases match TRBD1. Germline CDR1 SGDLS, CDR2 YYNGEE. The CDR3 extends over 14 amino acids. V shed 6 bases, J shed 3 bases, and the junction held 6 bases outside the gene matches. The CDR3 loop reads CASNLTGNNQPQHF. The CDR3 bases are TGTGCCAGCAACTTGACAGGGAACAATCAGCCCCAGCATTTT.

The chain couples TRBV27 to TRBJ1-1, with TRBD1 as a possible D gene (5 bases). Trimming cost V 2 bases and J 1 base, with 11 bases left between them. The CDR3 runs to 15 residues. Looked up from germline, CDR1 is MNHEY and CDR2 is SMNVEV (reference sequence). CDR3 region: CASSLDRKANTEAFF. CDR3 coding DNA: TGTGCCAGCAGTTTAGACAGAAAGGCGAACACTGAAGCTTTCTTT.

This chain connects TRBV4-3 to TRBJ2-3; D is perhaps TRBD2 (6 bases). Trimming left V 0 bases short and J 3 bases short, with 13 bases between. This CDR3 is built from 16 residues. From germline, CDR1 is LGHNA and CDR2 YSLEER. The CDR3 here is CASSQEVGGQTDTQYF. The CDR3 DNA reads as TGCGCCAGCAGCCAAGAGGTGGGAGGTCAAACAGATACGCAGTATTTT.

The CDR3 nucleotides read TGTGCCAGCAGCCCTGCAGGGGGCGAGCAGTACTTC. Encoded protein: CASSPAGGEQYF. V and J are TRBV11-3 and TRBJ2-7, with 7 positions matching TRBD1. CDR1 and CDR2 (germline): SGHNT, YENEEA. V lost 5 bases, J lost 6 bases, and 4 bases stayed unmatched. The CDR3 consists of 12 residues.

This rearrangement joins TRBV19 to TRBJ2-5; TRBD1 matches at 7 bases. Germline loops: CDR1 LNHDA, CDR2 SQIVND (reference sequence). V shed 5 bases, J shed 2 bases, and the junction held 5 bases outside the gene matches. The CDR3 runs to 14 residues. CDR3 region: CASSAGTAQETQYF. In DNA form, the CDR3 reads TGTGCCAGTAGTGCCGGGACAGCGCAAGAGACCCAGTACTTC.

The CDR3 is CAISESGTGVNQPQHF. In nucleotides, the CDR3 is TGTGCCATCAGTGAGTCTGGGACAGGGGTGAATCAGCCCCAGCATTTT. The rearrangement links TRBV10-3 to TRBJ1-5, with TRBD1 matching 10 bases. The CDR3 length is 16 residues. The germline gives CDR1 ENHRY, CDR2 SYGVKD. Unmatched junction bases numbered 3, after V lost 0 bases and J lost 4 bases.

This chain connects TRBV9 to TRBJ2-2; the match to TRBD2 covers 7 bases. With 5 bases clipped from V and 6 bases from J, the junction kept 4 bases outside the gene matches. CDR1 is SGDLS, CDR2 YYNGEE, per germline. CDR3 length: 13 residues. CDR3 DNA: TGTGCCAGCAGAGGACTAGACCCCGGGGAGCTGTTTTTT. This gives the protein CASRGLDPGELFF. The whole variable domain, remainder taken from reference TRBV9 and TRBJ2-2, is DSGVTQTPKHLITATGQRVTLRCSPRSGDLSVYWYQQSLDQGLQFLIQYYNGEERAKGNILERFSAQQFPDLHSELNLSSLELGDSALYFCASRGLDPGELFFGEGSRLTVL.

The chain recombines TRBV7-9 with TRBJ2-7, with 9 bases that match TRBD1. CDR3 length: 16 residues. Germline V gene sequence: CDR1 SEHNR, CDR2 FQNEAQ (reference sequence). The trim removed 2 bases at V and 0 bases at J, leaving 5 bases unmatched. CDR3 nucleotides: TGTGCCAGCAGCTTAATCGTGACAGGGGGCTCCTACGAGCAGTACTTC. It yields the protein CASSLIVTGGSYEQYF. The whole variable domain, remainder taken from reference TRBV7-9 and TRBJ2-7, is DTGVSQNPRHKITKRGQNVTFRCDPISEHNRLYWYRQTLGQGPEFLTYFQNEAQLEKSRLLSDRFSAERPKGSFSTLEIQRTEQGDSAMYLCASSLIVTGGSYEQYFGPGTRLTVT.

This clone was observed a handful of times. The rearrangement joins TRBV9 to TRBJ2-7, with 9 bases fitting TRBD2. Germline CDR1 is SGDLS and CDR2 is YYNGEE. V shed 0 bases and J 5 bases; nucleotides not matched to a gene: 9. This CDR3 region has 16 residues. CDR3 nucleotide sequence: TGTGCCAGCAGCGTAGAAGGGCGGGGGGGTATCGACGAGCAGTACTTC. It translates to CASSVEGRGGIDEQYF. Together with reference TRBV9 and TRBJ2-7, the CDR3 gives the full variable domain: DSGVTQTPKHLITATGQRVTLRCSPRSGDLSVYWYQQSLDQGLQFLIQYYNGEERAKGNILERFSAQQFPDLHSELNLSSLELGDSALYFCASSVEGRGGIDEQYFGPGTRLTVT.

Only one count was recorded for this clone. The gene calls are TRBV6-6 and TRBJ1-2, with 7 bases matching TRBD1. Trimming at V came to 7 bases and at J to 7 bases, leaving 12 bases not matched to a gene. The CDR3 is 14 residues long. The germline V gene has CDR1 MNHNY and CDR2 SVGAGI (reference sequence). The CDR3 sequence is CASTRTSGTAGYTF. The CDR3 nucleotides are TGTGCCAGCACCAGAACTTCCGGGACAGCTGGCTACACCTTC.

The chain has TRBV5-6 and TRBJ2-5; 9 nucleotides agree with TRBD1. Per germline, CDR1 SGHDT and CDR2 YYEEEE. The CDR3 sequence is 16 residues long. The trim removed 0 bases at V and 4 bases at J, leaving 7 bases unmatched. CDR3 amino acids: CASSLEQGAVGETQYF. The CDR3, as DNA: TGTGCCAGCAGCTTGGAACAGGGGGCTGTAGGAGAGACCCAGTACTTC.

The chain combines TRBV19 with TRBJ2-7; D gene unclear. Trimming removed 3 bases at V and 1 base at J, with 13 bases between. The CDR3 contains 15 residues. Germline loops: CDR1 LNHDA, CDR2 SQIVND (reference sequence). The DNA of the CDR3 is TGTGCCAGTAGTATCTCCCCTAACCCGTCCTACGAGCAGTACTTC. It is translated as CASSISPNPSYEQYF.

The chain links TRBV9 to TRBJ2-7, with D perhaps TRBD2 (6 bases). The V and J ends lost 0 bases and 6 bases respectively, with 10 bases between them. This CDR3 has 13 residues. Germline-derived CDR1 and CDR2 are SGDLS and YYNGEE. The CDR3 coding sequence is TGTGCCAGCAGCGTAGGGACTAAATCCGAGCAGTACTTC. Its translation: CASSVGTKSEQYF.

The CDR3 DNA reads TGCGCCAGCAGCCAAGATACTAGCGGGGGGCCAGATACGCAGTATTTT. This encodes CASSQDTSGGPDTQYF. The chain recombines TRBV4-3 with TRBJ2-3; TRBD2 agrees at 12 bases. This CDR3 comprises 16 residues. Germline CDR1 and CDR2: LGHNA and YSLEER. After removal of 0 bases from V and 4 bases from J, the junction contained 2 bases not matched to a gene.

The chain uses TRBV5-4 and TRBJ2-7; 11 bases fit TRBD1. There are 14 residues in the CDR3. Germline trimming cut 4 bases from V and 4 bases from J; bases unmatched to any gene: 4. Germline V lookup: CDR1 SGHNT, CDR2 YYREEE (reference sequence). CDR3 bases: TGTGCCAGCAGCCGAGGGGACAGGGGGTACGAGCAGTACTTC. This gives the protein CASSRGDRGYEQYF.

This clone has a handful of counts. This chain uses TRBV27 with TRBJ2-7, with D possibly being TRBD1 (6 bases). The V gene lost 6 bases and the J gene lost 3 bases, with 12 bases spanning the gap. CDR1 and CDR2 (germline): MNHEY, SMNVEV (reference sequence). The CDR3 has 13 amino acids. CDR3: CASSWDMDYEQYF. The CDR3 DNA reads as TGTGCCAGCAGCTGGGACATGGACTACGAGCAGTACTTC.

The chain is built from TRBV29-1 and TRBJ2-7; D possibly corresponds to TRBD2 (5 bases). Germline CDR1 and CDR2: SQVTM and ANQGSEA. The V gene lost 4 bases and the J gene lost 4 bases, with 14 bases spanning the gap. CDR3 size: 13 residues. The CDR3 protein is CSVAGVSRYEQYF. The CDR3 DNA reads TGCAGCGTTGCCGGGGTTAGCAGATACGAGCAGTACTTC.

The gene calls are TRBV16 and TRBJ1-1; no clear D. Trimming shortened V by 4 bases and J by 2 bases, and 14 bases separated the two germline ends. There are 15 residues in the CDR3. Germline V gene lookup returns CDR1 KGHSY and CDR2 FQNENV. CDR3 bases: TGTGCCAGCAGCCCAAGACTGCCTGTAAACACTGAAGCTTTCTTT. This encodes CASSPRLPVNTEAFF.

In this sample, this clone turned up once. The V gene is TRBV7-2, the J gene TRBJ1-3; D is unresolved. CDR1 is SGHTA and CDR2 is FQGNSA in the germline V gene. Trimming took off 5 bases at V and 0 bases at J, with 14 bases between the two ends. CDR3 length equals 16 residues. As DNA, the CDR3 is TGTGCCAGCAGCCCTCAGACATCCTCCTCTGGAAACACCATATATTTT. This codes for CASSPQTSSSGNTIYF.

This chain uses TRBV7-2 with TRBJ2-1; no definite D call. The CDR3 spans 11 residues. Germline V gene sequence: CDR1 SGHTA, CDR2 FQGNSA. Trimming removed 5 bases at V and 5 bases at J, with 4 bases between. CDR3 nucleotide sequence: TGTGCCAGCAGCCAGAACAATGAGCAGTTCTTC. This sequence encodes CASSQNNEQFF. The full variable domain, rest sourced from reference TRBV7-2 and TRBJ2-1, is GAGVSQSPSNKVTEKGKDVELRCDPISGHTALYWYRQSLGQGLEFLIYFQGNSAPDKSGLPSDRFSAERTGGSVSTLTIQRTQQEDSAVYLCASSQNNEQFFGPGTRLTVL.

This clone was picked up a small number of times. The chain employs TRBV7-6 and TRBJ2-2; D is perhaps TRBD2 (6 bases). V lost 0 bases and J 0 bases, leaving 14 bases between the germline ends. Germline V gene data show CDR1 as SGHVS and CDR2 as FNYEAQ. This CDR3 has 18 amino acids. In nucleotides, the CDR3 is TGTGCCAGCAGCTTAGCGACATTGGGAGGAACGAACACCGGGGAGCTGTTTTTT. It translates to CASSLATLGGTNTGELFF.

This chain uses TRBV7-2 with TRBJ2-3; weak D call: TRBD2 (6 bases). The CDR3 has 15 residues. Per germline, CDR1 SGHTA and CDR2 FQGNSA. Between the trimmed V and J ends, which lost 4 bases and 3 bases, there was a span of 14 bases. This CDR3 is CASSSRRAGTDTQYF. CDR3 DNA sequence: TGTGCCAGCAGCTCCCGGAGGGCCGGAACAGATACGCAGTATTTT.

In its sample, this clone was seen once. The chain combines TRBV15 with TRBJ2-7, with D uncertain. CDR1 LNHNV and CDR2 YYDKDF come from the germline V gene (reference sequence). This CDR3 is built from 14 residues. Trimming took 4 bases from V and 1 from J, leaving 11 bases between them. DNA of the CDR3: TGTGCCACCAGCACTAACCTGTTGTCCTACGAGCAGTACTTC. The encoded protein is CATSTNLLSYEQYF. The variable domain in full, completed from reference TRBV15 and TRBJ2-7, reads DAMVIQNPRYQVTQFGKPVTLSCSQTLNHNVMYWYQQKSSQAPKLLFHYYDKDFNNEADTPDNFQSRRPNTSFCFLDIRSPGLGDTAMYLCATSTNLLSYEQYFGPGTRLTVT.

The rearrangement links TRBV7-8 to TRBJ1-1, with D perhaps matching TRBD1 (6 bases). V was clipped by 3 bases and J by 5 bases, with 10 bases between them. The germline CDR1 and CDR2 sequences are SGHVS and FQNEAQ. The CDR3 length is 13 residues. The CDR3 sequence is CASSFGRGTEAFF. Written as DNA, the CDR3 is TGTGCCAGCAGCTTCGGCAGGGGAACTGAAGCTTTCTTT.

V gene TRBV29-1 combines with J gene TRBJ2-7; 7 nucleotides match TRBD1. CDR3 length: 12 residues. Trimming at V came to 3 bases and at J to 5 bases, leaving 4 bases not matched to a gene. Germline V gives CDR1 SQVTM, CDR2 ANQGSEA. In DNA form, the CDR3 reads TGCAGCGTTGAGACAGGGACAGACGAGCAGTACTTC. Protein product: CSVETGTDEQYF.

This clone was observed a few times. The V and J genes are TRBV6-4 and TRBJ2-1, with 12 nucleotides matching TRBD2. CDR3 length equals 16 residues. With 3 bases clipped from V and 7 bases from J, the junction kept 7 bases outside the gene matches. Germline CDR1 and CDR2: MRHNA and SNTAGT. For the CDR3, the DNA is TGTGCCAGCAGTGAGGGTTTTGGACTAGCGGGAAATGAGCAGTTCTTC. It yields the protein CASSEGFGLAGNEQFF.